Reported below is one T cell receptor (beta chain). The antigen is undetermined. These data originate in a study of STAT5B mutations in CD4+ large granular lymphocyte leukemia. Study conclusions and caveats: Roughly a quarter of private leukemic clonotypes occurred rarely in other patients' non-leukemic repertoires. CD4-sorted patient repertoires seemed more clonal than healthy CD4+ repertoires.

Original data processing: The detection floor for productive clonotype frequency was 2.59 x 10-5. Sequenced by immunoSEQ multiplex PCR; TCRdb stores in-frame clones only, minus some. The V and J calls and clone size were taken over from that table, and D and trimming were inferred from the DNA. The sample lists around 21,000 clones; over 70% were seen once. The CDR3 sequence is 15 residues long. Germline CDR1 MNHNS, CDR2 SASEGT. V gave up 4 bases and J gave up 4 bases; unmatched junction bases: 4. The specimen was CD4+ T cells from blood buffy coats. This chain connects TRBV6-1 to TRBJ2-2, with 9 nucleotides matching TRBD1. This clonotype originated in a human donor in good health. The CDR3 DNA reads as TGTGCCAGCAGTGCACAGGGGGCCGCCACCGGGGAGCTGTTTTTT. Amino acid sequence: CASSAQGAATGELFF.